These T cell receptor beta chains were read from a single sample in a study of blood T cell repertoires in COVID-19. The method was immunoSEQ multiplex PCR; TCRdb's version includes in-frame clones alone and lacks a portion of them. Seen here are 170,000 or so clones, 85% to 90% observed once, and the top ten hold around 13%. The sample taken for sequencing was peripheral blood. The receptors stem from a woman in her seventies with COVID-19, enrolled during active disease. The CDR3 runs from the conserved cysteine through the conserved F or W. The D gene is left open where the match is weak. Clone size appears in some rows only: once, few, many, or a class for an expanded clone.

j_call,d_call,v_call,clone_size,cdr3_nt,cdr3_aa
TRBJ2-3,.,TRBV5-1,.,TGCGCCAGCAGCTTTCGAGGAGGTACGCAGTATTTT,CASSFRGGTQYF
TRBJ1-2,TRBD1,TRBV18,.,TGTGCCAGCTCACCCCCGACAGGGGGAGGTGGCTACACCTTC,CASSPPTGGGGYTF
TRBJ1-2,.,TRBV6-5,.,TGTGCCAGCAGGGACAGTTTCTATGGCTACACCTTC,CASRDSFYGYTF
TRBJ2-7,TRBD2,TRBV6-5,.,TGTGCCAGCTCTAGGGAGCGGGAGGCCTACGAGCAGTACTTC,CASSREREAYEQYF
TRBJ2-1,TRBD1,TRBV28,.,TGTGCCAGCACAAACAGGGGGTTATACAATGAGCAGTTCTTC,CASTNRGLYNEQFF
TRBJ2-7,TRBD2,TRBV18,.,TGTGCCAGCTCAGCTTTTGCCAGGGAGGGCGAGCAGTACTTC,CASSAFAREGEQYF
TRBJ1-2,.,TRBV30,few,TGTGCCTGGAGTGTAAGCCGTGGCTACACCTTC,CAWSVSRGYTF
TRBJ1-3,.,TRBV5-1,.,TGCGCCAGCAGCCTGACACTGTCTGGAAACACCATATATTTT,CASSLTLSGNTIYF
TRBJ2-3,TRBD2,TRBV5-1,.,TGCGCCAGCAGCTTGCGAGCGGGAGCCAGAGATACGCAGTATTTT,CASSLRAGARDTQYF
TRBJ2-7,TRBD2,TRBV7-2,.,TGTGCCAGCAGGAGGGACTACCAATCCTACGAGCAGTACTTC,CASRRDYQSYEQYF
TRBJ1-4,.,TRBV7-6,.,TGTGCCAGCAGCTTAGTTGGGGGGGACGAAAAACTGTTTTTT,CASSLVGGDEKLFF
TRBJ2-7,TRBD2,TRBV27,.,TGTGCCAGCAGTTTGAGCGGGAAACCATCCTACGAGCAGTACTTC,CASSLSGKPSYEQYF
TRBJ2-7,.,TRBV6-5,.,TGTGCCACCAACCCGAGTGGGCAAGTTTACGAGCAGTACTTC,CATNPSGQVYEQYF
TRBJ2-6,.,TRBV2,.,TGTGCCAGCGGATGGGACTTCTCTGGGGCCAACGTCCTGACTTTC,CASGWDFSGANVLTF
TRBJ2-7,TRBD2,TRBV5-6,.,TGTGCCAGCAGCTGGTTAGCGGGGAGTGACGAGCAGTACTTC,CASSWLAGSDEQYF
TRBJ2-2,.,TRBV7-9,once,TGTGCCAGCAGCTTGGGGCCAGGGCCCGGGGAGCTGTTTTTT,CASSLGPGPGELFF
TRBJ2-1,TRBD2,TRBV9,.,TGTGCCAGCAGCGTAGACCCGGGAGGGCCTTTTGATGAGCAGTTCTTC,CASSVDPGGPFDEQFF
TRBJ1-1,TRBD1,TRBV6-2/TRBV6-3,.,TGTGCCAGCAGCCGCAGGGGGGCGACTGAAGCTTTCTTT,CASSRRGATEAFF
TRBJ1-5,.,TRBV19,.,TGTGCCAGTTCACAGGGTCATTTGGTGCCCCAGCATTTT,CASSQGHLVPQHF
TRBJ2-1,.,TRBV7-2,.,TGTGCCAGCAGCTTAGGTTTTGGGCAGGGGAATGGTGAGCAGTTCTTC,CASSLGFGQGNGEQFF
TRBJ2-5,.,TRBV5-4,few,TGTGCCAGCAGCTTGAGTCTCGGGGTCGAGACCCAGTACTTC,CASSLSLGVETQYF
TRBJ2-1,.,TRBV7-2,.,TGTGCCAGCAGCTTAGAACGGAGGTATGAGCAGTTCTTC,CASSLERRYEQFF
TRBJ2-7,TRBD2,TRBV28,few,TGTGCCAGCAGACAAGGCGGGAGCAACTACGAGCAGTACTTC,CASRQGGSNYEQYF
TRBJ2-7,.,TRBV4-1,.,TGCGCCAGCAGCCAAGGCGGGGTCGTCTACGAGCAGTACTTC,CASSQGGVVYEQYF
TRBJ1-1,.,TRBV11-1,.,TGTGCCAGCAGCTCAGCCGGGTACACTGAAGCTTTCTTT,CASSSAGYTEAFF
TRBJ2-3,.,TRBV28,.,TGTGCCAGCAGTACTGGGCAGGCGGATACGCAGTATTTT,CASSTGQADTQYF
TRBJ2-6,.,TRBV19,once,TGTGCCAGTAGTATGGGGGGCTCTGGGGCCAACGTCCTGACTTTC,CASSMGGSGANVLTF
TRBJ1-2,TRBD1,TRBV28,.,TGTGCCAGCAGGATACAGGGGGACTATGGCTACACCTTC,CASRIQGDYGYTF
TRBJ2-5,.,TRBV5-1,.,TGCGCCAGCAGCTTGGGACTTAAGCCGTCGTCCTTAGAGACCCAGTACTTC,CASSLGLKPSSLETQYF
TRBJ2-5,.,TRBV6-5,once,TGTGCCAGCAGTTACCGACTAGAGAGAGGAGAGACCCAGTACTTC,CASSYRLERGETQYF
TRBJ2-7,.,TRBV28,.,TGTGCCAGCAGTTTCTCCACGGCCTACGAGCAGTACTTC,CASSFSTAYEQYF